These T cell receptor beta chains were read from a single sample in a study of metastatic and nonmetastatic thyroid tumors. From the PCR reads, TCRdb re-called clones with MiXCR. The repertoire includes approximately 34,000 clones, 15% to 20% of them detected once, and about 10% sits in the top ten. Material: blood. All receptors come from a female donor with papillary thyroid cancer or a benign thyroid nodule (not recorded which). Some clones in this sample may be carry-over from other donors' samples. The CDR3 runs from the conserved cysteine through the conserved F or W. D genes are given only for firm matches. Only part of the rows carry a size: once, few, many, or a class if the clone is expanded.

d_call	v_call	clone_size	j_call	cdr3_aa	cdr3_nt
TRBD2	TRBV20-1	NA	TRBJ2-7	CSARRLAGNYEQYF	TGCAGTGCTAGGAGACTAGCGGGGAATTACGAGCAGTACTTC
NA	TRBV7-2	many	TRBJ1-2	CASSIRTMNYGYTF	TGTGCCAGCAGCATCCGGACGATGAACTATGGCTACACCTTC
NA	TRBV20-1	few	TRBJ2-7	CSDRDPAAGSYEQHF	TGCAGTGATAGGGACCCAGCGGCGGGATCCTACGAGCAGCACTTC
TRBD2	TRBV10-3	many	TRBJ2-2	CAISALAGGSINTGELFF	TGTGCCATCAGTGCCCTAGCGGGAGGATCGATAAACACCGGGGAGCTGTTTTTT
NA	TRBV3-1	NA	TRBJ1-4	CASSRKRDDEKGKLFF	TGTGCCAGCAGCCGAAAACGGGACGACGAAAAGGGAAAACTGTTTTTT
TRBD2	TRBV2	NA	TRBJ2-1	CASRQLAGSGEHFF	TGTGCCAGCAGACAGCTAGCGGGATCTGGTGAGCACTTCTTC
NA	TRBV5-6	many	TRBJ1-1	CASSSGVEAFF	TGTGCCAGCAGCTCCGGAGTGGAAGCTTTCTTT
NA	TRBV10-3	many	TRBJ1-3	CAISAGLSGNTIYF	TGTGCCATCTCTGCAGGTCTCTCTGGAAACACCATATATTTT
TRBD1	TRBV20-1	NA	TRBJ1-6	CSAKRDSDYNSPLHF	TGCAGTGCTAAGCGGGACAGCGACTATAATTCACCCCTACACTTT
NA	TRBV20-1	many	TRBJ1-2	CSASSSHGGYTF	TGCAGTGCTAGTTCTAGTCACGGGGGCTACACCTTC
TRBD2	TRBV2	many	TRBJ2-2	CARGLAANTGELFF	TGTGCCCGCGGACTAGCGGCGAACACCGGGGAGCTGTTTTTT
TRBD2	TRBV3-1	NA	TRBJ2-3	CASSPGLAVVTDTQYF	TGTGCCAGCAGCCCGGGACTAGCTGTGGTCACAGATACGCAGTATTTT
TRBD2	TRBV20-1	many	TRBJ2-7	CSAESGRAPYEQYF	TGCAGTGCCGAGAGCGGGAGGGCCCCCTACGAGCAGTACTTC
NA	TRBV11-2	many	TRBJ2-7	CASSLGRGSGYEQYF	TGTGCCAGCAGCTTAGGTCGGGGGTCGGGCTACGAGCAGTACTTC
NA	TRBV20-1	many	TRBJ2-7	CSARQFYEQYF	TGCAGTGCTAGACAGTTCTACGAGCAGTACTTC
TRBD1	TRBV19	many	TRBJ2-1	CASSMIDGTDYNEQFF	TGTGCCAGTAGTATGATCGACGGGACAGACTACAATGAGCAGTTCTTC
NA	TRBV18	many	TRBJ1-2	CASSPPGHFNYGYTF	TGTGCCAGCTCACCACCGGGACACTTTAACTATGGCTACACCTTC
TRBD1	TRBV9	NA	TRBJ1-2	CASSVSLWTGGYGYTF	TGTGCCAGCAGCGTATCCCTCTGGACAGGGGGCTATGGCTACACCTTC
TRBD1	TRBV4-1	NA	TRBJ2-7	CASSQLVTGTYEQYF	TGCGCCAGCAGCCAGCTCGTGACAGGGACCTACGAGCAGTACTTC
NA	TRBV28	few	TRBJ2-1	CASRSRVGDPDNEQFF	TGTGCCAGCAGGTCTAGAGTTGGGGATCCTGACAATGAGCAGTTCTTC
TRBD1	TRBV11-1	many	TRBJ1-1	CASSSTGPHVYDTEAFF	TGTGCCAGCAGCTCGACAGGGCCCCACGTCTACGACACTGAAGCTTTCTTT
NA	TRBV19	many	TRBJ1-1	CASRTQGGDTEAFF	TGTGCCAGTAGGACTCAGGGAGGGGACACTGAAGCTTTCTTT
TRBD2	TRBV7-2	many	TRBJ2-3	CASSSLAGGPDTQYF	TGTGCCAGCAGCTCCCTAGCGGGGGGGCCAGATACGCAGTATTTT
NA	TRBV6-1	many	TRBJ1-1	CASRREEAEAFF	TGTGCCAGCAGGCGTGAGGAGGCTGAAGCTTTCTTT
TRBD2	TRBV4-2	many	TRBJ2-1	CASSRTSGSRLSPYNEQFF	TGTGCCAGCAGCCGGACTAGCGGGAGTAGGCTTAGCCCCTACAATGAGCAGTTCTTC
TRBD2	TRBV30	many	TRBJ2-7	CAWMRTSGEQYF	TGTGCCTGGATGAGGACTAGCGGCGAGCAGTACTTC
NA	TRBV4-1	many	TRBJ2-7	CASSPIGGNSYEQYF	TGCGCCAGCAGCCCTATTGGCGGTAACTCCTACGAGCAGTACTTC
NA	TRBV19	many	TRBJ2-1	CASSIGYNGEQFF	TGTGCCAGTAGTATAGGGTATAATGGTGAGCAGTTCTTC
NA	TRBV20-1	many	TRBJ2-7	CSAREALPHYEQYF	TGCAGTGCTAGAGAGGCGCTCCCCCACTACGAGCAGTACTTC
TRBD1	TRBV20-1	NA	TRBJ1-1	CSALRQGARTEAFF	TGCAGTGCGCTAAGACAGGGGGCTAGAACTGAAGCTTTCTTT
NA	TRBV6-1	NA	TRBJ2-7	CASRAGGSYEQYF	TGTGCCAGCAGGGCTGGGGGATCCTACGAGCAGTACTTC
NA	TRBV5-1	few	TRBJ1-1	CASSWTQGLGTETFF	TGCGCCAGCAGCTGGACGCAGGGGTTGGGCACTGAAACTTTCTTT
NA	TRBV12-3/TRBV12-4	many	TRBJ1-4	CASSPGGVGEKLFF	TGTGCCAGCAGTCCTGGGGGGGTAGGGGAAAAACTGTTTTTT
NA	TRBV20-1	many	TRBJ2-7	CSARDASAADEQYF	TGCAGTGCTAGAGATGCGTCGGCGGCCGACGAGCAGTACTTC
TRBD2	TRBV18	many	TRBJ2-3	CASSPDLLANTDTQYF	TGTGCCAGCTCACCAGATTTACTAGCGAACACAGATACGCAGTATTTT
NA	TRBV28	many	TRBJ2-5	CASSLGRKGETQYF	TGTGCCAGCAGTTTAGGGCGGAAGGGAGAGACCCAGTACTTC
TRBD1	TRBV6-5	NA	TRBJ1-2	CASSYSIRQGLGYTF	TGTGCCAGCAGTTACTCGATAAGACAGGGTCTTGGCTACACCTTC
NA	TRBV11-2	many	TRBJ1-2	CASSNRQGRNGYTF	TGTGCCAGCAGCAACAGGCAGGGGAGAAACGGCTACACCTTC
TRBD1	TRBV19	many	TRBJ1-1	CASSMGQGARTEAFF	TGTGCCAGTAGTATGGGGCAGGGGGCGCGCACTGAAGCTTTCTTT
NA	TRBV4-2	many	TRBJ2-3	CASSQDAGEADTQYF	TGTGCCAGCAGCCAAGATGCAGGGGAAGCAGATACGCAGTATTTT
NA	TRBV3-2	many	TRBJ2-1	CASSPPGLAGSHEQFF	TGTGCCAGCAGCCCCCCGGGACTAGCAGGGTCTCATGAGCAGTTCTTC
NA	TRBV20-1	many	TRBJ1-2	CSAISTNGYTF	TGCAGTGCTATCTCTACGAATGGCTACACCTTC
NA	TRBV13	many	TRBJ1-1	CAITVPGHGWSNTEAFF	TGTGCCATCACTGTCCCGGGACACGGCTGGTCGAACACTGAAGCTTTCTTT
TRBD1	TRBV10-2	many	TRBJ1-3	CASSEGTGASGNTIYF	TGCGCCAGCAGTGAAGGGACAGGGGCCTCTGGAAACACCATATATTTT
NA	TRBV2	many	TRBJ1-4	CASSANPQRVRGANEKLFF	TGTGCCAGCAGCGCGAACCCTCAGAGGGTGAGGGGGGCTAATGAAAAACTGTTTTTT
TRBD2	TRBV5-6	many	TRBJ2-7	CASSLAGGRSYEQYF	TGTGCCAGCAGCTTAGCGGGGGGCCGCTCCTACGAGCAGTACTTC
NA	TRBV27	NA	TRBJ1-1	CASSPYFQTEAFF	TGTGCCAGCAGTCCTTACTTCCAAACTGAAGCTTTCTTT
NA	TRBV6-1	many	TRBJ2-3	CASSRRDTQYF	TGTGCCAGCAGCCGGAGAGATACGCAGTATTTT
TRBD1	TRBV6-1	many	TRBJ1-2	CASSSPGQKSYGYTF	TGTGCCAGCAGTTCCCCGGGACAGAAATCCTATGGCTACACCTTC
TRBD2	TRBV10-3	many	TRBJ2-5	CAISPTSEETQYF	TGTGCCATCAGCCCTACTAGCGAGGAGACCCAGTACTTC
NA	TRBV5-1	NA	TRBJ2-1	CASSLGAGPGTWLYEQFF	TGCGCCAGCAGCTTGGGTGCGGGTCCCGGTACATGGCTCTATGAGCAGTTCTTC
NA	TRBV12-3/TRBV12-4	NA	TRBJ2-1	CDSSLLGSFNEQFF	TGTGACAGCAGTTTACTGGGATCTTTCAATGAGCAGTTCTTC
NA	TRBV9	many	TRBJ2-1	CASSAPSGFPGVGSYNEQFF	TGTGCCAGCAGCGCTCCCTCCGGGTTTCCGGGAGTGGGGTCCTACAATGAGCAGTTCTTC
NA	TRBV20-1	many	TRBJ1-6	CSARDARGAINSPLHF	TGCAGTGCTAGAGACGCTCGGGGGGCGATTAATTCACCCCTCCACTTT
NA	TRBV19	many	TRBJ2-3	CASSIYSQSSTDTQYF	TGTGCCAGTAGTATCTATTCTCAGTCTAGCACAGATACGCAGTATTTT